Here is one TCR beta chain with its context. The CDR3 consists of 19 residues. Per the germline V gene, CDR1 is MNHGY and CDR2 is SVAAGI. V shed 4 bases, J shed 4 bases, and the junction held 18 bases outside the gene matches. These data belong to a study of shared clonotypes between healthy human individuals. In the original processing: There were no quality scores in the junction-only immunoSEQ sequences, so filtering differed. Repertoires were generated with immunoSEQ multiplex PCR, while TCRdb's copy carries only in-frame clones and drops some. The D gene and trimming were derived from the DNA, and the V and J assignments and clone size from that table. The table has about 2 million clones, 95% seen once. Everyone who donated was a Caucasian adult who lived in Nashville, Tennessee. Into CD45RA+ naive and CD45RA-negative memory subsets, the CD4+ cells were split.

Sequenced input: naive CD4+ T cells sorted from blood. Regarding subset: CD45RA+ positively selected. The TCR originated in a man between 18 and 35 years old in good health. This chain links TRBV6-9 with TRBJ1-1, with 10 bases fitting TRBD1. The CDR3 region has the DNA TGTGCCAGCAGTTGGCCAGGGACAGGGGTGCTTTATGTGGGCACTGAAGCTTTCTTT. The encoded protein is CASSWPGTGVLYVGTEAFF.